The 11 T cell receptor beta chains reported below all come from one sample, sequenced in a study of early T cells in non-severe SARS-CoV-2 infection. TCRdb called the 5' RACE reads again in MiXCR, with one record for every CDR3 protein. The top ten clones hold around 1.3% of a sample with about 60,000 distinct CDR3 sequences, roughly a tenth of them seen once. What was sequenced was whole blood. These receptors were collected from an adult who was a healthcare worker with PCR-confirmed SARS-CoV-2 infection or an uninfected control (not recorded which).

The rearrangement links TRBV2 to TRBJ1-3, with D possibly matching TRBD1 (6 bases). The CDR3 runs to 13 residues. V was pared by 8 bases and J by 4 bases, with 12 bases between. CDR1 SNHLY and CDR2 FYNNEI come from the germline V gene. The CDR3 coding sequence is TGTGCCAGCTTGGGGGACATAGGAAACACCATATATTTT. It is translated as CASLGDIGNTIYF.

This clonotype occurred many times. V gene TRBV5-1 combines with J gene TRBJ2-3, with TRBD2 matching over 9 bases. CDR3 length: 17 residues. Trimming at V came to 4 bases and at J to 0 bases, leaving 9 bases not matched to a gene. Germline lookup yields CDR1 SGHRS and CDR2 YFSETQ. The CDR3: CASSLLTSGASTDTQYF. CDR3 bases: TGCGCCAGCAGCCTATTGACTAGCGGAGCTAGCACAGATACGCAGTATTTT.

With regard to this clonotype: The CDR3 carries no conserved terminal phenylalanine or tryptophan, so it likely arises from a read error. The chain links TRBV7-2 to TRBJ2-6; D ambiguous. Germline CDR1 and CDR2: SGHTA and FQGNSA. The CDR3 extends over 15 amino acids. With 0 bases removed from V and 2 bases from J, the gap between germline ends came to 5 bases. The CDR3 region is CASSLAVAGANVLTL. CDR3 nucleotide sequence: TGTGCCAGCAGCTTAGCGGTTGCTGGGGCCAACGTCCTGACTCTC.

This clonotype was picked up a small number of times. DNA of the CDR3: TGTGCCAGCAGCCAACTTAGGCAGGGGCCCAGCACAGATACGCAGTATTTT. Its translation is CASSQLRQGPSTDTQYF. The chain uses TRBV3-1 and TRBJ2-3; D is perhaps TRBD1 (6 bases). Germline assignment: CDR1 LGHDT and CDR2 YNNKEL (reference sequence). Trimming removed 2 bases at V and 0 bases at J, with 15 bases between. This CDR3 is built from 17 residues.

At least ten counts were recorded for this clonotype. The chain couples TRBV30 to TRBJ1-1, with unresolved D. Germline CDR1 reads GTSNPN; CDR2 reads SVGIG (reference sequence). This CDR3 is 11 amino acids long. The ends were cut back, 2 bases at V and 10 bases at J, with 11 bases in the middle. The CDR3 loop is CAWSPPTGAFF. In nucleotides, the CDR3 is TGTGCCTGGAGTCCGCCCACGGGAGCTTTCTTT.

The sample holds a few counts of this clonotype. This rearrangement joins TRBV7-2 to TRBJ2-7; TRBD2 aligns across 8 bases. J was trimmed by 2 bases and V by 4 bases; bases with no gene match: 7. The CDR3 length is 15 residues. CDR1 is SGHTA, CDR2 FQGNSA, per germline. CDR3 bases: TGTGCCAGCAGCTCCCAGACTAGCGCCGCCTACGAGCAGTACGTC. Residues: CASSSQTSAAYEQYV.

V and J are TRBV5-1 and TRBJ2-3, with TRBD2 identical over 9 bases. This CDR3 is 18 amino acids long. From germline, CDR1 is SGHRS and CDR2 YFSETQ. V trimming: 1 base; J trimming: 2 bases; junction bases outside the gene matches: 11. Here the CDR3 DNA reads TGCGCCAGCAGCTTGAGGTCAGCGGGGGGACGGTACACAGATACGCAGTATTTT. This translates into CASSLRSAGGRYTDTQYF.

This chain's CDR3 is CASSTYDTGTENIQYF. CDR3 bases: TGTGCCAGCAGCACTTACGATACCGGGACAGAAAACATTCAGTACTTC. The chain links TRBV7-9 to TRBJ2-4; 7 bases line up with TRBD1. Germline V lookup: CDR1 SEHNR, CDR2 FQNEAQ (reference sequence). V trimming: 5 bases; J trimming: 5 bases; junction bases outside the gene matches: 12. This CDR3 contains 16 residues. Combining the CDR3 with reference TRBV7-9 and TRBJ2-4 gives the whole variable domain DTGVSQNPRHKITKRGQNVTFRCDPISEHNRLYWYRQTLGQGPEFLTYFQNEAQLEKSRLLSDRFSAERPKGSFSTLEIQRTEQGDSAMYLCASSTYDTGTENIQYFGAGTRLSVL.

This clonotype has ten or more counts. The rearrangement uses TRBV18 and TRBJ2-3; tentatively, D is TRBD1 (6 bases). V lost 4 bases and J lost 2, with 10 bases in between. The germline gives CDR1 KGHSH, CDR2 LQKENI. CDR3 size: 14 residues. CDR3 DNA: TGTGCCAGCTCACGCGGACAGCTCACAGATACGCAGTATTTT. Its protein is CASSRGQLTDTQYF.

The chain carries TRBV12-3 or TRBV12-4 and TRBJ2-5; D unclear. The CDR3 extends over 12 amino acids. Trimming removed 4 bases at V and 2 bases at J, with 5 bases between. The CDR3 coding sequence is TGTGCCAGCAGTTGGCATCAAGAGACCCAGTACTTC. Protein product: CASSWHQETQYF.

V and J are TRBV29-1 and TRBJ2-3, with D perhaps matching TRBD1 or TRBD2 (6 bases each). Trimming pared 7 bases from V and 1 base from J, leaving 12 bases between. Germline values: CDR1 SQVTM, CDR2 ANQGSEA. The CDR3 extends over 13 amino acids. The CDR3 sequence: CSERGVGTDTQYF. CDR3 in DNA: TGCAGCGAAAGGGGGGTTGGCACAGATACGCAGTATTTT.